The 5 T cell receptor beta chains below come from one sample, sequenced in a study of blood T cell repertoires in COVID-19. Clones were sequenced by immunoSEQ multiplex PCR, and TCRdb holds only the in-frame ones, with some missing. Here the sample spans a few hundred thousand clones, approximately 86% being singletons. The specimen sequenced was peripheral blood. The receptor set was obtained from a woman aged 30 to 39 with COVID-19, enrolled during active disease.

The chain couples TRBV14 to TRBJ1-2, with 7 nucleotides matching TRBD1. The CDR3 extends over 12 amino acids. CDR1 is SGHDN and CDR2 is FVKESK in the germline V gene. The junction had 3 bases not matched to a gene; V was cut back by 4 bases and J by 7 bases. In DNA, the CDR3 is TGTGCCAGCAGCCTCGACAGGGTTGGCTACACCTTC. Its protein product is CASSLDRVGYTF.

This clone was seen only once. The rearrangement uses TRBV5-1 and TRBJ1-4; D gene unclear. CDR1 and CDR2 from the germline V gene are SGHRS and YFSETQ. The CDR3 consists of 12 residues. Trimming took 4 bases from V and 3 from J, leaving 4 bases between them. CDR3 in DNA: TGCGCCAGCAGCCTCCCTAATGAAAAACTGTTTTTT. Its translation is CASSLPNEKLFF.

The genes are TRBV5-5 and TRBJ2-1; TRBD1 matches 10 bases. Germline CDR1 reads SGHKS; CDR2 reads YYEKEE (reference sequence). CDR3 length: 12 amino acids. V shed 4 bases, J shed 14 bases, and the junction held 6 bases outside the gene matches. The CDR3 sequence: CASSTWTGGKFF. DNA of the CDR3: TGTGCCAGCAGCACCTGGACAGGGGGAAAGTTCTTC.

The rearrangement joins TRBV5-6 to TRBJ2-1, with 13 bases fitting TRBD2. This CDR3 is 16 amino acids long. Per germline, CDR1 SGHDT and CDR2 YYEEEE. J gave up 3 bases and V 2 bases, and 2 bases lay outside the gene matches. The chain's CDR3 is CASSFWTSGSYNEQFF. The CDR3 DNA reads as TGTGCCAGCAGCTTCTGGACTAGCGGGAGCTACAATGAGCAGTTCTTC.

The chain has TRBV30 and TRBJ1-1; 8 nucleotides align to TRBD1. The germline V gene has CDR1 GTSNPN and CDR2 SVGIG (reference sequence). The CDR3 extends over 12 amino acids. Trimming removed 6 bases from V and 4 bases from J; junction bases left unmatched: 4. The CDR3: CACFRGRTEAFF. CDR3 nucleotide sequence: TGTGCCTGTTTCAGGGGGCGCACTGAAGCTTTCTTT.